Listed below are T cell receptor beta chains from one sample, sequenced in a study of radiotherapy plus CTLA-4 blockade in lung cancer. The repertoire was sequenced with immunoSEQ multiplex PCR; TCRdb's copy has only in-frame clones and lacks some. The data hold about 95,000 clones, with about four fifths observed a single time. Sequences were derived from peripheral blood, sampled from a patient treated with radiotherapy plus ipilimumab. The origin of the receptors is a human donor with non-small cell lung cancer who had stable disease on radiotherapy plus ipilimumab. Each CDR3 is given with its conserved first and last residue. Each record gives: V gene, J gene, CDR3 protein.

TRBV18,TRBJ2-3,CASSPRFASGGSTDTQYF
TRBV7-8,TRBJ2-5,CASSSTLALKTQYF
TRBV7-6,TRBJ2-1,CASSLTNGLRSYNEQFF
TRBV27,TRBJ2-7,CASSIQQALSIHEQYF
TRBV10-1,TRBJ1-6,CASSRRESPLHF
TRBV2,TRBJ2-2,CASNQLAGGTGELFF
TRBV6-5,TRBJ2-2,CASSSDPRPGELFF
TRBV7-7,TRBJ2-2,CASSLGTRGIGELFF
TRBV10-1,TRBJ1-2,CASTPTGRGNYGYTF
TRBV30,TRBJ1-2,CAWSRGGGYTF
TRBV2,TRBJ1-5,CASRAGQVGQPQHF
TRBV27,TRBJ2-2,CASSSHGTGELFF
TRBV11-2,TRBJ2-7,CASSLDQRSSYEQYF
TRBV19,TRBJ2-4,CASSPESGRAGLAKNIQYF
TRBV7-2,TRBJ1-6,CASSLAASNSPLHF
TRBV15,TRBJ1-3,CATSRGNRDSSGNTIYF
TRBV10-2,TRBJ1-6,CASTLPTGVNSPLHF
TRBV28,TRBJ1-2,CASTLTGVYGYTF
TRBV2,TRBJ1-2,CASGESSYGYTF
TRBV23-1,TRBJ1-5,CASSHSDNPNQPQHF
TRBV9,TRBJ1-4,CASSSSVLTGGDEKLFF
TRBV2,TRBJ1-2,CASSEPGGNYGYTF
TRBV9,TRBJ1-1,CASSLTGGRTEAFF
TRBV6-1,TRBJ1-5,CASSDRTGIGQPQHF
TRBV18,TRBJ2-5,CASSPPGRQETQYF
TRBV16,TRBJ1-5,CASSQRTGSGYSNQPQHF
TRBV6-1,TRBJ1-6,CASLQRASYNSPLHF
TRBV15,TRBJ2-7,CATSRETGGSYEQYF
TRBV2,TRBJ1-2,CASSDRVLSGYTF
TRBV30,TRBJ2-5,CAWSSRQETQYF
TRBV12-2,TRBJ2-4,CASRLARTGVGVAKNIQYF
TRBV7-9,TRBJ2-2,CASSRRLRQINTGELSF
TRBV5-1,TRBJ1-1,CASSTPGQGAQNTEAFF
TRBV7-2,TRBJ1-5,CASSTISSQPQHF
TRBV7-9,TRBJ2-7,CASSPSTVYEQYF
TRBV2,TRBJ2-3,CASSGGSTDTQYF
TRBV18,TRBJ1-2,CASSPPSTGVGGYTF
TRBV19,TRBJ2-7,CASSTPGQSYEQYF
TRBV28,TRBJ1-1,CAASGNTEAFF
TRBV7-2,TRBJ2-7,CASSLVPTSGTSYEQYF
TRBV5-8,TRBJ2-5,CASSLGRRGEETQYF
TRBV18,TRBJ2-2,CASSRTGGRTGELFF
TRBV28,TRBJ1-4,CASSLPAGTNEKLFF
TRBV7-7,TRBJ2-7,CASSFGTAYEQYF
TRBV7-9,TRBJ2-5,CASSPRLETQYF
TRBV7-9,TRBJ1-4,CASSRGQGNEKLFF
TRBV7-2,TRBJ1-5,CASSRDSGGNQPQHF
TRBV28,TRBJ2-7,CASSLSHEQYF
TRBV10-1,TRBJ2-7,CASSTGTYEQYF
TRBV6-5,TRBJ1-1,CVSSRQMNTEAFF
TRBV28,TRBJ1-1,CASSLVGSTEAFF
TRBV6-5,TRBJ2-3,CASSYPSGSGTDTQYF